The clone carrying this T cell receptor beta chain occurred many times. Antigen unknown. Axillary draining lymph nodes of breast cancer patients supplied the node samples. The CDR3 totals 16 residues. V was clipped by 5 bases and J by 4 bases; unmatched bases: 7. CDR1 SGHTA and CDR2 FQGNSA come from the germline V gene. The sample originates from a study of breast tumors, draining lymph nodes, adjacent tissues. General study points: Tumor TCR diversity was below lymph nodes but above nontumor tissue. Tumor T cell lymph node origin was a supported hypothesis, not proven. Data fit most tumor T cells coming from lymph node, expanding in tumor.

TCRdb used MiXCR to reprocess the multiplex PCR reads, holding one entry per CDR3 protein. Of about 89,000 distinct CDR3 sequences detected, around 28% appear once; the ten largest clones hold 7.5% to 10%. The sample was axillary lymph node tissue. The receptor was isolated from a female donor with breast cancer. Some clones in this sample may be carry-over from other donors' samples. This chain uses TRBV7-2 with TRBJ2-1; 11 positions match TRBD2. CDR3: CASSAVSGREYNEQFF. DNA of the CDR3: TGTGCCAGCAGCGCCGTTAGCGGGAGGGAGTACAATGAGCAGTTCTTC.